A single sample is the source of the 8 T cell receptor beta chains below, sequenced in a study of tumor and adjacent non-tumor tissue in lung cancer. RNA was extracted from bulk tissue without any cell sorting. A modified ARM-PCR protocol with three rounds of nested PCR amplified TCRbeta. TCRdb recomputed calls from the multiplex PCR reads with MiXCR, one row per CDR3 protein. Of approximately 75,000 distinct CDR3 sequences detected, over 75% appear once; the ten largest clones hold roughly 12%. Sample: lung tumor tissue. The receptors were gathered from a woman between 45 and 65 years old with non-small cell lung cancer.

The V gene is TRBV14, the J gene TRBJ1-3; the match to TRBD1 covers 7 bases. V was pared by 7 bases and J by 5 bases, with 11 bases of the junction left unmatched. The V gene's germline CDR1 is SGHDN and CDR2 FVKESK. The CDR3 is 15 residues long. The CDR3 bases are TGTGCCAGCACCCAGGACAGGATACTGAGAAACACCATATATTTT. Its translation is CASTQDRILRNTIYF.

As to this clonotype: Germline is not matched at one junction end, which may reflect a read error. The chain uses TRBV4-2 and TRBJ2-2; no definite D call. This CDR3 region has 15 residues. Germline V gene lookup returns CDR1 LGHNA and CDR2 YNFKEQ. CDR3 nucleotide sequence: TGTGCCAGCAAGTCAGACAACGCGAACACAGGGGAGCTGTTTTTT. Translating it yields CASKSDNANTGELFF.

For this clonotype: Sequence at one end of the junction differs from germline and may be a read error. The chain carries TRBV12-3 or TRBV12-4 and TRBJ2-7, with 7 bases fitting TRBD1. The CDR3 extends over 14 amino acids. The CDR3 coding sequence is TGTGCCAACAGTTTAGGGGGCAGGGGGTATGAGCAGTACTTC. It translates to CANSLGGRGYEQYF.

On this clonotype: Given a much more abundant clone one base away, this may be a read error. The rearrangement uses TRBV20-1 and TRBJ1-6, with D tentatively TRBD1 (5 bases). Germline lookup yields CDR1 DFQATT and CDR2 SNEGSKA (reference sequence). This CDR3 comprises 13 residues. The CDR3 DNA follows: TGCAGTGCTAGACAGGGAGTCGAGTCACCCCTCTACTTT. This sequence encodes CSARQGVESPLYF.

With regard to this clonotype: Sequence at one end of the junction differs from germline and may be a read error. The gene calls are TRBV28 and TRBJ1-1, with D unclear. This CDR3 comprises 15 residues. Looked up from germline, CDR1 is MDHEN and CDR2 is SYDVKM. CDR3 loop: CASGLFTPGNTEAFF. CDR3 DNA sequence: TGTGCCAGCGGTTTATTCACCCCAGGGAACACTGAAGCTTTCTTT.

Ten or more counts support this clonotype. The gene calls are TRBV5-1 and TRBJ2-6; D is perhaps TRBD1 (7 bases). The CDR3 totals 17 residues. Deletions cut 1 base from V and 1 base from J, with 12 bases between. Germline V gene lookup returns CDR1 SGHRS and CDR2 YFSETQ. As DNA, the CDR3 is TGCGCCAGCAGCTTGATGGCAGGGGGGTCTGGGGCCAACGTCCTGACTTTC. This sequence encodes CASSLMAGGSGANVLTF.

The chain couples TRBV6-1 to TRBJ2-2; D is possibly TRBD1 (6 bases). This CDR3 is 16 amino acids long. The germline gives CDR1 MNHNS, CDR2 SASEGT. Trimming removed 4 bases from V and 3 bases from J, with 15 bases in between. The CDR3 is CASSVSRTVYTGELFF. The CDR3, as DNA: TGTGCCAGCAGTGTATCTCGGACAGTTTACACCGGGGAGCTGTTTTTT.

Turning to this clonotype: A much larger clone differs from this one at a single base, so this may be a read error. The chain links TRBV28 to TRBJ2-1; no reliable D call. This CDR3 has 12 residues. CDR1 is MDHEN, CDR2 SYDVKM, per germline. The DNA for the CDR3 is TGTGTCAGCAGTCTCTTCCACAATGAGCAGTTCTTC. The encoded protein is CVSSLFHNEQFF.